These T cell receptor beta chains were read from a single sample in a study of blood T cell repertoires in COVID-19. Only in-frame clones appear in the TCRdb table, and some are missing; sequencing was by immunoSEQ multiplex PCR. The table has 200,000 to 300,000 clones, more than 70% seen once. What was sequenced was PBMCs or T cells enriched from blood (not recorded which). The receptors originated from a woman between 45 and 60 years old who had recovered from COVID-19. CDR3s include the opening cysteine and the closing phenylalanine or tryptophan. Each record gives: V gene, clone size, D gene, J gene, CDR3 DNA, CDR3 protein. The D gene is left open where the match is weak. Not all rows give a size; the values are once, few, many and, for expanded clones, a class.

>TRBV4-3|NA|NA|TRBJ2-1
TGCGCCAGCAGCCAAGAAGGGAGCGTAAAGCAGTTCTTC
CASSQEGSVKQFF
>TRBV4-1|once|NA|TRBJ2-1
TGCGCCAGCAGCCAAGATCGGGGGAGCTCCGGAAATGAGCAGTTCTTC
CASSQDRGSSGNEQFF
>TRBV24-1|NA|NA|TRBJ2-1
TGTGCCACTTCTGCAGGGCTGAATGAGCAGTTCTTC
CATSAGLNEQFF
>TRBV28|NA|NA|TRBJ1-4
TGTGCCAGCAGTTTGTTTTATACTAATGAAAAACTGTTTTTT
CASSLFYTNEKLFF
>TRBV29-1|NA|NA|TRBJ1-2
TGCAGCGTTGATAGAGGGATCTATGGCTACACCTTC
CSVDRGIYGYTF
>TRBV9|few|NA|TRBJ2-7
TGTGCCAGCAGCGTAGGGGGAGGAGCCTACGAGCAGTACTTC
CASSVGGGAYEQYF
>TRBV19|NA|TRBD1|TRBJ1-2
TGTGCCAGTAGTTCACCGGGACAGGGGGTCCCCTACACCTTC
CASSSPGQGVPYTF
>TRBV6-5|NA|TRBD1|TRBJ2-3
TGTGCCAGCAGGAGGACAGGGGTAGATACGCAGTATTTT
CASRRTGVDTQYF
>TRBV9|NA|NA|TRBJ1-3
TGTGCCAGCAGCCCCCAAGGAGGGTCTGGAAACACCATATATTTT
CASSPQGGSGNTIYF
>TRBV12-3/TRBV12-4|NA|NA|TRBJ1-2
TGTGCCAGCAGTTTGAGGGGGTTCGATGGCTACACCTTC
CASSLRGFDGYTF
>TRBV7-9|NA|TRBD1|TRBJ2-5
TGTGCCAGCAGCTTAGTGGGACAGGGGAGGTCAGAGACCCAGTACTTC
CASSLVGQGRSETQYF
>TRBV6-5|NA|NA|TRBJ2-2
TGTGCCAGCAAGGTTCAGGGTTACACCGGGGAGCTGTTTTTT
CASKVQGYTGELFF
>TRBV3-1/TRBV3-2|few|TRBD2|TRBJ2-4
TGTGCCAGCAGCCAAGATCGGGCTAGCGGGGGATCTGGCATTCAGTACTTC
CASSQDRASGGSGIQYF
>TRBV7-2|NA|TRBD1|TRBJ1-3
TGTGCCAGCAGCTATCAGGGGGCGGCAGGAGCCTCTGGAAACACCATATATTTT
CASSYQGAAGASGNTIYF
>TRBV4-1|NA|NA|TRBJ1-4
TGCGCCAGCAGCCAAAGGGAGGGGTTCGGCGAAAAACTGTTTTTT
CASSQREGFGEKLFF
>TRBV19|NA|TRBD2|TRBJ2-1
TGTGCCAGTAGTACCTCGGGAGGGCGAAACTCCTACAATGAGCAGTTCTTC
CASSTSGGRNSYNEQFF
>TRBV11-2|NA|TRBD1|TRBJ1-3
TGTGCCAGCAGCTCCTTCGGACAGGACAGCTCTGGAAACACCATATATTTT
CASSSFGQDSSGNTIYF
>TRBV5-4|NA|NA|TRBJ1-6
TGTGCCAGCAGCTTACAAGATTCACCCCTCCACTTT
CASSLQDSPLHF
>TRBV11-2|NA|NA|TRBJ2-1
TGTGCCAGCAACTCCCCTAGCACCCCTTACAATGAGCAGTTCTTC
CASNSPSTPYNEQFF
>TRBV9|NA|NA|TRBJ1-1
TGTGCCAGCAGCGTGGGGGGACTTAGGGGAACTGAAGCTTTCTTT
CASSVGGLRGTEAFF
>TRBV3-1/TRBV3-2|NA|NA|TRBJ2-3
TGTGCCAGCAGTGTCCTCGTAGCTCCGGGTACGCAGTATTTT
CASSVLVAPGTQYF
>TRBV4-3|NA|TRBD1|TRBJ2-1
TGCGCCAGCAGCCAAGAGCGGACAGGTCGGGGTGAGCAGTTCTTC
CASSQERTGRGEQFF
>TRBV2|NA|TRBD1|TRBJ1-5
TGTGCCAGCAGTGGGCCCGCTGACAGGGATTTGGGCAATCAGCCCCAGCATTTT
CASSGPADRDLGNQPQHF
>TRBV4-2|NA|TRBD1|TRBJ2-1
TGTGCCAGCAGCCAAGGGACAGGGTCCTACAATGAGCAGTTCTTC
CASSQGTGSYNEQFF
>TRBV15|NA|TRBD1|TRBJ1-2
TGTGCCACCAAACCGGGACAGGGCTATGGCTACACCTTC
CATKPGQGYGYTF
>TRBV29-1|many|TRBD1|TRBJ1-5
TGCAGCGTTGAATTAACCCCAGGGGGAAATCAGCCCCAGCATTTT
CSVELTPGGNQPQHF
>TRBV14|NA|TRBD1|TRBJ2-3
TGTGCCAGCAGCGCGGACAGGGGGTACACAGATACGCAGTATTTT
CASSADRGYTDTQYF
>TRBV5-4|NA|TRBD1|TRBJ1-2
TGTGCCAGCAGCTTGGAACAGGGGATCGGCTACACCTTC
CASSLEQGIGYTF
>TRBV5-1|few|NA|TRBJ2-3
TGCGCCAGCAGCAGGGGGGACAGTGGTGACACAGATACGCAGTATTTT
CASSRGDSGDTDTQYF
>TRBV7-2|NA|NA|TRBJ2-7
TGTGCCAGCAGCTTAGGTACAGGCTCCTACGAGCAGTACTTC
CASSLGTGSYEQYF
>TRBV7-2|NA|TRBD2|TRBJ2-2
TGTGCCAGCAGCTTAGTTAGCGGGAGGGCCGGGGAGCTGTTTTTT
CASSLVSGRAGELFF
>TRBV9|NA|TRBD2|TRBJ2-3
TGTGCCAGCAGCGTAGGCAGCGGGGTGGGGGATACGCAGTATTTT
CASSVGSGVGDTQYF
>TRBV9|NA|TRBD1|TRBJ2-2
TGTGCCAGCAGCCCCCAGGGGGCGAGCGGGGAGCTGTTTTTT
CASSPQGASGELFF
>TRBV6-5|few|NA|TRBJ2-1
TGTGCCAGCAGTATAAGGGGTCTGAGGAATGAGCAGTTCTTC
CASSIRGLRNEQFF
>TRBV5-4|NA|NA|TRBJ1-4
TGTGCCAGCAGCTTGGGAGCGGGGAGCCGCATTTTT
CASSLGAGSRIF
>TRBV13|NA|NA|TRBJ2-3
TGTGCCAGCAGCCCAGGCAGGGTAGATACGCAGTATTTT
CASSPGRVDTQYF
>TRBV6-5|NA|NA|TRBJ1-6
TGTGCCAGCAGCTTCCGGGGGGGTCGTTCACCCCTCCACTTT
CASSFRGGRSPLHF
>TRBV6-5|NA|TRBD2|TRBJ2-7
TGTGCCAGCAGTAGCGGGAGAGCCGTTAGGGAGCAGTACTTC
CASSSGRAVREQYF
>TRBV20-1|NA|NA|TRBJ2-7
TGCAGTGCTAGCTTTCAGGGCGAGCAGTACTTC
CSASFQGEQYF
>TRBV5-6|once|TRBD2|TRBJ2-7
TGTGCCAGCAGCTTGGGGCGGGGGATAGGCGAGCAGTACTTC
CASSLGRGIGEQYF
>TRBV10-1|NA|NA|TRBJ2-7
TGCGCCAGTTTCCTCCTATCCTACGAGCAGTACTTC
CASFLLSYEQYF
>TRBV5-5|NA|TRBD1|TRBJ1-5
TGTGCCAGCAGCTCCCGGACAGGTGGCAATCAGCCCCAGCATTTT
CASSSRTGGNQPQHF
>TRBV7-9|NA|NA|TRBJ2-1
TGTGCCAGCAGCTTAGTGAGGAGCTCCTACAATGAGCAGTTCTTC
CASSLVRSSYNEQFF
>TRBV7-3|NA|NA|TRBJ1-5
TGTGCCAGCAGCCCCGAGCCGGGTCAGCCCCAGCATTTT
CASSPEPGQPQHF
>TRBV5-1|NA|NA|TRBJ2-1
TGCGCCAGCAGCTTGGAGCCGGGGGGCCACAATGAGCAGTTCTTC
CASSLEPGGHNEQFF
>TRBV7-9|NA|NA|TRBJ2-5
TGTGCCAGCAGCTTTTATGCAGTCCAAGAGACCCAGTACTTC
CASSFYAVQETQYF
>TRBV5-5|NA|TRBD2|TRBJ2-7
TGTGCCAGCGGACTAGCCCAAACGTTGTACGAGCAGTACTTC
CASGLAQTLYEQYF
>TRBV7-9|NA|TRBD1|TRBJ2-3
TGTGCCAGCAGCACCGGGACAGGGGGCTTCACAGATACGCAGTATTTT
CASSTGTGGFTDTQYF